This T cell receptor (beta chain) appears in the sequencing data of a study of shared clonotypes between healthy human individuals. Regarding this clone: The antigen remains unidentified.

Sequenced by immunoSEQ multiplex PCR; TCRdb stores in-frame clones only, minus some. The sample holds 650,000 to 800,000 clones, roughly 72% seen once. Study results and limitations: It was the non-shared clonotypes that had lower generation probabilities than clonotypes shared by all four donors.

The germline V gene has CDR1 GTSNPN and CDR2 SVGIG (reference sequence). Trimming pared 5 bases from V and 3 bases from J, leaving 13 bases between. CDR3 length: 13 residues. The genes are TRBV30 and TRBJ1-1; no clear D gene. Sequencing was carried out using memory CD4+ T cells sorted from blood. Sample subset: CD45RA-negative fraction. The origin of this receptor is a woman aged 25 to 45 in good health. The CDR3 nucleotides read TGTGCCTGGGAAAGAAATGGGGACACTGAAGCTTTCTTT. Its translation: CAWERNGDTEAFF. The full variable domain, with the rest looked up from reference TRBV30 and TRBJ1-1, is SQTIHQWPATLVQPVGSPLSLECTVEGTSNPNLYWYRQAAGRGLQLLFYSVGIGQISSEVPQNLSASRPQDRQFILSSKKLLLSDSGFYLCAWERNGDTEAFFGQGTRLTVV.